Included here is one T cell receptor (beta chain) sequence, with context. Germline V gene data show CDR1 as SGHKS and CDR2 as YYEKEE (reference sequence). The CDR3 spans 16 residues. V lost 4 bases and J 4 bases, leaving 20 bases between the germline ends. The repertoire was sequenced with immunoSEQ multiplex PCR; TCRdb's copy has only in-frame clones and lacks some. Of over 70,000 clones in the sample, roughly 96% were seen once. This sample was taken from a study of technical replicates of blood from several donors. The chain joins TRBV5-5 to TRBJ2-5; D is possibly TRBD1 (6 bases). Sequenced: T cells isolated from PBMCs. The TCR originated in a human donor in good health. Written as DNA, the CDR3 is TGTGCCAGCAGCACATTCGACCAGGGGAAACGAGAGACCCAGTACTTC. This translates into CASSTFDQGKRETQYF.